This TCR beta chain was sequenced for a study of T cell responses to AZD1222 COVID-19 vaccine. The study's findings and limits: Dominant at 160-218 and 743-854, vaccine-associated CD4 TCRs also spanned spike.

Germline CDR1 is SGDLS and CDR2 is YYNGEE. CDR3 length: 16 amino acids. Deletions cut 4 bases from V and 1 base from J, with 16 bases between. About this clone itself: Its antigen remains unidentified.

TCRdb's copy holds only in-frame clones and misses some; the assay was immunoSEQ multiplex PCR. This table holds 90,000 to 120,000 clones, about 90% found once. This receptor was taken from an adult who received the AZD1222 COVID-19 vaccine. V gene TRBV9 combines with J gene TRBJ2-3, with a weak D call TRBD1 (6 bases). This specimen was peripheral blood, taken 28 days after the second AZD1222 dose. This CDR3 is CASSPTGRGGTDTQYF. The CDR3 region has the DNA TGTGCCAGCAGCCCCACAGGGAGAGGGGGCACAGATACGCAGTATTTT.